This record covers a single TCR beta chain. The CDR3 is 15 amino acids. Trimming stripped 0 bases from V and 3 bases from J, with 12 bases between. CDR1 is MGHRA, CDR2 YSYEKL, per germline. This entry comes from a study of identical twins. TCRdb analysed the 5' RACE reads with MiXCR anew, one entry per CDR3 protein. This table holds nearly 650,000 distinct CDR3 sequences, just over 7% found once. These same records also appear under a second study, on yellow fever vaccine responses in identical twins.

The gene calls are TRBV4-1 and TRBJ2-7; D is tentatively TRBD1 or TRBD2 (5 bases each). This clonotype was sampled from a woman between 18 and 29 years old in good health. Sequences were obtained from PBMCs. DNA for the CDR3: TGCGCCAGCAGCCAAGAACCCTGGGGGAACTACGAGCAGTACGTC. Residues: CASSQEPWGNYEQYV.